Each of the 21 T cell receptor beta chains below was sequenced from the same sample in a study of blood T cell repertoires in COVID-19. Clones were read by immunoSEQ multiplex PCR, and TCRdb kept only the in-frame ones, dropping some. The data hold about 220,000 clones, with about 83% observed a single time. The sample taken for sequencing was PBMCs or T cells enriched from blood (not recorded which). The receptors shown here come from a woman aged 50 to 65 who had been exposed to COVID-19.

The V call is TRBV27, the J call TRBJ2-2, with D possibly being TRBD1 (6 bases). The CDR3 spans 17 residues. Germline loops: CDR1 MNHEY, CDR2 SMNVEV (reference sequence). V lost 7 bases, J lost 6 bases, and 24 bases lay in between. The CDR3 DNA reads as TGTGCCAGCACCCCACAGGTGGGGGCGGGTTATGCCGGGGAGCTGTTTTTT. It translates to CASTPQVGAGYAGELFF.

V is TRBV9 and J is TRBJ2-1, with D perhaps TRBD1 (6 bases). The germline V gene encodes CDR1 SGDLS and CDR2 YYNGEE. V lost 4 bases and J lost 7, with 15 bases in between. The CDR3 is 14 amino acids. DNA of the CDR3: TGTGCCAGCAGCACAACAGGGTTTACGAATGAGCAGTTCTTC. Translated: CASSTTGFTNEQFF.

The rearrangement uses TRBV2 and TRBJ1-2; possible D gene TRBD1, 6 bases. Germline V lookup: CDR1 SNHLY, CDR2 FYNNEI. Deletions cut 4 bases from V and 8 bases from J, with 11 bases between. The CDR3 spans 12 residues. CDR3 nucleotide sequence: TGTGCCAGCAGTGCAGGGGTCGGAGGCTACACCTTC. Translation: CASSAGVGGYTF.

V and J are TRBV14 and TRBJ2-1; tentatively, D is TRBD1 (5 bases). The CDR3 loop spans 17 amino acids. Trimming cost V 3 bases and J 0 bases, with 15 bases left between them. Germline V gene lookup returns CDR1 SGHDN and CDR2 FVKESK. CDR3 coding DNA: TGTGCCAGCAGCCACAAACGACAGCTGAACTCCTACAATGAGCAGTTCTTC. It specifies CASSHKRQLNSYNEQFF.

DNA for the CDR3: TGTGCCTGGAGTGAGCTAGCGGGGGGGAACAATGAGCAGTTCTTC. Protein sequence: CAWSELAGGNNEQFF. The rearrangement links TRBV30 to TRBJ2-1, with TRBD2 identical over 12 bases. V lost 1 base and J lost 5; bases outside the gene matches: 3. The length of the CDR3 is 15 residues. CDR1 and CDR2 (germline): GTSNPN, SVGIG (reference sequence).

CDR3: CASSRPGGFDQPQHF. For the CDR3, the DNA is TGTGCCAGCAGCAGACCAGGGGGTTTTGATCAGCCCCAGCATTTT. This chain connects TRBV6-1 to TRBJ1-5; TRBD1 matches at 7 bases. This CDR3 is 15 amino acids long. Germline-derived CDR1 and CDR2 are MNHNS and SASEGT. J gave up 5 bases and V 6 bases, and 10 bases lay outside the gene matches.

The chain joins TRBV12-3 or TRBV12-4 to TRBJ2-2; TRBD1 matches 7 bases. The ends lost 7 bases at V and 5 bases at J; junction bases unmatched: 4. The CDR3 has 13 residues. CDR3 sequence reads: CASKGARTGELFF. The CDR3 DNA sequence: TGTGCCAGCAAGGGGGCGCGAACCGGGGAGCTGTTTTTT.

This clone was recorded only once. The V call is TRBV7-6, the J call TRBJ1-1; 8 bases are a match to TRBD1. Losses at the gene ends were 1 base for V and 4 bases for J; bases not matched to a gene: 5. Per germline, CDR1 SGHVS and CDR2 FNYEAQ. The CDR3 length is 15 residues. This chain's CDR3 is CASSLVDRGGTEAFF. The CDR3 DNA reads as TGTGCCAGCAGCTTAGTCGACAGGGGTGGCACTGAAGCTTTCTTT.

V is TRBV11-2 and J is TRBJ1-2, with TRBD1 matching over 9 bases. V dropped 5 bases and J dropped 4; count of bases not matched to a gene: 11. This CDR3 is 16 amino acids long. CDR1 is SGHAT, CDR2 FQNNGV, per germline. This CDR3 is CASSGARTGEVYGYTF. The CDR3 DNA sequence: TGTGCCAGCAGCGGGGCTCGGACAGGGGAGGTCTATGGCTACACCTTC.

This clone has a handful of counts. The rearrangement links TRBV9 to TRBJ2-3; a weak D match, TRBD2 (6 bases). V lost 2 bases to trimming and J lost 3 bases, with 13 bases between them. The CDR3 runs to 15 residues. Germline CDR1 and CDR2: SGDLS and YYNGEE. Here the CDR3 DNA reads TGTGCCAGCAGCGTCCTCGGGGGTCGGACAGATACGCAGTATTTT. Translating gives CASSVLGGRTDTQYF.

DNA for the CDR3: TGTGCCACCAGCCTACAGGGGTATGGCTACACCTTC. Its translation is CATSLQGYGYTF. The V and J genes are TRBV24-1 and TRBJ1-2; TRBD1 matches 7 bases. This CDR3 has 12 amino acids. Unmatched junction bases numbered 3, after V lost 7 bases and J lost 5 bases. The germline V gene has CDR1 KGHDR and CDR2 SFDVKD.

This clone was recorded at least ten times. The chain recombines TRBV7-2 with TRBJ2-5, with 7 bases fitting TRBD1. The CDR3 runs 16 residues. CDR1 SGHTA and CDR2 FQGNSA come from the germline V gene. V lost 3 bases, J lost 6 bases, and 13 bases stayed unmatched. CDR3 loop: CASSLGYRGMGKTQYF. As DNA, the CDR3 is TGTGCCAGCAGCTTGGGATACAGGGGTATGGGAAAGACCCAGTACTTC.

The table lists this clone with a count of one. The V and J genes are TRBV6-2 or TRBV6-3 and TRBJ1-1, with D tentatively TRBD1 (5 bases). Germline V gene sequence: CDR1 MNHEY, CDR2 SVGEGT. The V end was cut by 6 bases, the J end by 0 bases, with 23 bases between. This CDR3 region has 18 residues. CDR3 amino acids: CASSNGGALLLLNTEAFF. CDR3 sequence (DNA): TGTGCCAGCAGCAACGGCGGGGCTCTACTCCTCCTGAACACTGAAGCTTTCTTT.

As for this clone: Its ends do not fully match the called genes, so a read error is possible. DNA of the CDR3: TGTGCCAGCAGCTCCTTTACCTTAGTGCGGGGGGTTGACTTC. Amino acid sequence: CASSSFTLVRGVDF. The chain couples TRBV5-4 to TRBJ2-5, with 8 bases matching TRBD2. The germline gives CDR1 SGHNT, CDR2 YYREEE (reference sequence). This CDR3 is built from 14 residues. Full variable domain (outside the CDR3, taken from reference TRBV5-4 and TRBJ2-5): ETGVTQSPTHLIKTRGQQVTLRCSSQSGHNTVSWYQQALGQGPQFIFQYYREEENGRGNFPPRFSGLQFPNYSSELNVNALELDDSALYLCASSSFTLVRGVDFGPGTRLLVL.

The chain is built from TRBV3-1 (or the pseudogene TRBV3-2) and TRBJ2-1; 8 bases are shared with TRBD2. The J segment lost 5 bases and the V segment lost 0 bases, leaving 9 bases of the junction unmatched. The CDR3 consists of 17 residues. The germline V gene has CDR1 LGHDT and CDR2 YNNKEL (reference sequence). This CDR3 reads CASSQDPGLAGNNEQFF. The CDR3 DNA reads TGTGCCAGCAGCCAAGATCCCGGATTAGCGGGGAACAATGAGCAGTTCTTC.

The chain recombines TRBV2 with TRBJ2-4; a possible D gene is TRBD1 (6 bases). Trimming pared 4 bases from V and 3 bases from J, leaving 22 bases between. Looked up from germline, CDR1 is SNHLY and CDR2 is FYNNEI. This CDR3 region has 18 residues. The CDR3 bases are TGTGCCAGCAGTGGACCCTCCCGACAGGTCCCTGGCAAAAACATTCAGTACTTC. It specifies CASSGPSRQVPGKNIQYF.

This chain joins TRBV18 and TRBJ1-2, with D uncertain. Germline CDR1 reads KGHSH; CDR2 reads LQKENI. The CDR3 spans 13 residues. Between the trimmed V and J ends, which lost 0 bases and 7 bases, there was a span of 9 bases. CDR3 loop: CASSPPRESGYTF. The CDR3 DNA reads as TGTGCCAGCTCACCACCTCGGGAGAGTGGCTACACCTTC.

This sequence joins TRBV21-1 and TRBJ2-7; TRBD2, the D gene given by the table, was not confirmed from the DNA. TRBV21-1 is given as a pseudogene. The CDR3 is 14 residues long. The CDR3 bases are TGTGCCAGCAGCAGAGGCGGGGGGGCTTACGAGCAGTACTTC. Protein product: CASSRGGGAYEQYF.

CDR3 amino acids: CASSLDRTADTQYF. CDR3 DNA sequence: TGCGCCAGCAGCCTCGATCGTACGGCAGATACGCAGTATTTT. The chain combines TRBV4-1 with TRBJ2-3; no clear D. Germline CDR1 reads MGHRA; CDR2 reads YSYEKL. The CDR3 has 14 residues. V was clipped by 4 bases and J by 4 bases, with 12 bases between them.

This clone has just one count. The rearrangement joins TRBV5-6 to TRBJ1-2, with D possibly TRBD1 on 6 matching bases. The germline V and J ends were trimmed by 4 bases and 5 bases, with 9 bases remaining between them. The CDR3 consists of 12 residues. Germline V CDR1 and CDR2: SGHDT, YYEEEE. The CDR3 region is CASSPGTYGYTF. Written as DNA, the CDR3 is TGTGCCAGCAGCCCCGGGACATATGGCTACACCTTC.

The V and J genes are TRBV7-2 and TRBJ1-2; 7 positions match TRBD1. The germline CDR1 and CDR2 sequences are SGHTA and FQGNSA. This CDR3 is built from 13 residues. J was trimmed by 4 bases and V by 3 bases; bases with no gene match: 2. As DNA, the CDR3 is TGTGCCAGCAGCTTTAGGGACAGCTATGGCTACACCTTC. The encoded protein is CASSFRDSYGYTF.